The sequence of this T cell receptor beta chain was determined in a study of T cells in localized non-small cell lung cancer. The repertoire was sequenced with immunoSEQ multiplex PCR; TCRdb's copy has only in-frame clones and lacks some. The sample has about 23,000 clones; 85% to 90% are singletons. This TCR was recovered from a male donor at least 60 years old with stage I lung adenocarcinoma. The source material was peripheral blood, sampled before any cancer treatment.

For the CDR3, the DNA is TGTGCCAGCAGCGCCCGGCGGGGACAGGGGCTGTATTTT. The encoded protein is CASSARRGQGLYF. The chain employs TRBV9 and TRBJ2-3, with 10 bases lining up with TRBD1. The CDR3 runs to 13 residues. V was pared by 3 bases and J by 14 bases, with 9 bases of the junction left unmatched. Per the germline V gene, CDR1 is SGDLS and CDR2 is YYNGEE.